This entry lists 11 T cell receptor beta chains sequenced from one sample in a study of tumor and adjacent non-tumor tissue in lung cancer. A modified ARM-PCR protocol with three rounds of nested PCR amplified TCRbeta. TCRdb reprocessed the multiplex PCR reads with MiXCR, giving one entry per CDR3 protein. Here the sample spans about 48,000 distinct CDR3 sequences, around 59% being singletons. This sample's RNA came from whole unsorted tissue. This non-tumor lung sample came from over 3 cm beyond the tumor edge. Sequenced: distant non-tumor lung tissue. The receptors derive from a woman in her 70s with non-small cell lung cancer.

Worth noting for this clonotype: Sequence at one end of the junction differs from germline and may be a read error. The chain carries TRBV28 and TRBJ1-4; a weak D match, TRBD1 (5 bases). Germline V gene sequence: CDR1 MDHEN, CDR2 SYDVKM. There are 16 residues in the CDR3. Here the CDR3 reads CASSPREGTTNEKLFF. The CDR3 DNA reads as TGCGCCAGCAGCCCCAGGGAAGGGACAACTAATGAAAAACTGTTTTTT.

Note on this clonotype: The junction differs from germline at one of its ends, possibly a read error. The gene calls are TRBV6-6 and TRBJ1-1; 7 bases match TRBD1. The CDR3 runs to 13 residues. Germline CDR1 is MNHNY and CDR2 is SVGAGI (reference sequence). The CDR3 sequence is CASSSGQVTEAVF. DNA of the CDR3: TGTGCCAGCTCAAGCGGACAGGTCACTGAGGCTGTCTTT.

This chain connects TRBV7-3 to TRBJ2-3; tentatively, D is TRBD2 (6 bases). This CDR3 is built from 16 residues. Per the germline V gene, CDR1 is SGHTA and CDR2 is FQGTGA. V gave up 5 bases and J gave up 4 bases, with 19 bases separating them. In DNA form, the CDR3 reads TGTGCCAGCAGCCGTGGGACGGGAGCCCCCTCAGATACGCAGTATTTT. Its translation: CASSRGTGAPSDTQYF. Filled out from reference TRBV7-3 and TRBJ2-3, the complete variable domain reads GAGVSQTPSNKVTEKGKYVELRCDPISGHTALYWYRQSLGQGPEFLIYFQGTGAADDSGLPNDRFFAVRPEGSVSTLKIQRTERGDSAVYLCASSRGTGAPSDTQYFGPGTRLTVL.

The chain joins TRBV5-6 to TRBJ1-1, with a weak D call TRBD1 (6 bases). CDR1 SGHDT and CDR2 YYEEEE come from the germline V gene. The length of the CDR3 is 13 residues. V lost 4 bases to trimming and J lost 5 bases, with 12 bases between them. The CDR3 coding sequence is TGTGCCAGCAGCCTTGACAGGAAGACTGAAGCTTTCTTT. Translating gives CASSLDRKTEAFF.

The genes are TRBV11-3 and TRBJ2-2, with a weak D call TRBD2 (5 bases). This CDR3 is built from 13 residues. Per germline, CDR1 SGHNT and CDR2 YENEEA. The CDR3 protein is CARSTTRAGELFF. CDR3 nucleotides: TGTGCTAGAAGCACCACTAGGGCCGGGGAGCTGTTTTTT. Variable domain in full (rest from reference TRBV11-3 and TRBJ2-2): EAGVVQSPRYKIIEKKQPVAFWCNPISGHNTLYWYLQNLGQGPELLIRYENEEAVDDSQLPKDRFSAERLKGVDSTLKIQPAELGDSAVYLCARSTTRAGELFFGEGSRLTVL.

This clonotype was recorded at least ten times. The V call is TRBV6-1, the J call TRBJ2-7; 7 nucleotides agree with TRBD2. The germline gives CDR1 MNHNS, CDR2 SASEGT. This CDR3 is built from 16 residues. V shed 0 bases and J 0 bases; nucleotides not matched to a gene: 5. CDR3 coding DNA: TGTGCCAGCAGTGAAGCGATCAGGACTAGCTCCTACGAGCAGTACTTC. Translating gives CASSEAIRTSSYEQYF.

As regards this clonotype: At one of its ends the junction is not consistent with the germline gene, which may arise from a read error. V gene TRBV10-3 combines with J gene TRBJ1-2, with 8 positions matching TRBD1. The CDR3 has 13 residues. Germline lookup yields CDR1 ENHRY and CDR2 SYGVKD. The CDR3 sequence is CAISETGEGGYTF. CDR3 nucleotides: TGTGCCATTAGTGAGACAGGGGAAGGAGGCTACACCTTC.

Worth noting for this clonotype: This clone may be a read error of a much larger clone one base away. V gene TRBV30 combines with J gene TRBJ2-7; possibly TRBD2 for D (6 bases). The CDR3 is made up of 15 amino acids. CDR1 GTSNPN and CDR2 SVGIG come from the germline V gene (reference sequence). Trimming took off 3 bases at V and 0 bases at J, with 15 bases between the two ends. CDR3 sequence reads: CAWRVSGFSSYEQYF. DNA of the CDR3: TGTGCCTGGAGGGTGAGCGGGTTCAGCTCCTACGAGCAGTACTTC.

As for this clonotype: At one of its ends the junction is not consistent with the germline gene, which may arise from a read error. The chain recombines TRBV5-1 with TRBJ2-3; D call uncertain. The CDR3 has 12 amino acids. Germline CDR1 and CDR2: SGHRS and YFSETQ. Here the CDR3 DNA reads TGCGGCAGCAGCTTGATCACAGATACGCAGTATTTT. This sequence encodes CGSSLITDTQYF. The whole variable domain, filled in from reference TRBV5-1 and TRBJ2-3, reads KAGVTQTPRYLIKTRGQQVTLSCSPISGHRSVSWYQQTPGQGLQFLFEYFSETQRNKGNFPGRFSGRQFSNSRSEMNVSTLELGDSALYLCGSSLITDTQYFGPGTRLTVL.

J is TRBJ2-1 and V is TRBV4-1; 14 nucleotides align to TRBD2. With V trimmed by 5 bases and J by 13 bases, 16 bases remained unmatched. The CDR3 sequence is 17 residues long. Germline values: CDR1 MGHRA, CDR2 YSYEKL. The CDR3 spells CASSSETSGREGVEQFF. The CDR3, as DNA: TGCGCCAGCAGCTCCGAGACTAGCGGGAGGGAAGGTGTTGAACAGTTCTTC.

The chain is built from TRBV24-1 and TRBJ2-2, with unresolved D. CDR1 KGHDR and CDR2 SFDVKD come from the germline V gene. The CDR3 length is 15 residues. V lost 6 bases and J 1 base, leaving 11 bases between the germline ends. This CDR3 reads CATSYSTLNTGELFF. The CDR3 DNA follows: TGTGCCACCAGTTATTCGACCTTGAACACCGGGGAGCTGTTTTTT.